The entry below describes one TCR beta chain. Naive-designated CD8 cells lacked CD45RO, were positively enriched for CCR7, and omitted terminally differentiated effector memory CD45RA+ cells. The CDR3 length is 14 residues. Germline CDR1 reads MDHEN; CDR2 reads SYDVKM. V lost 3 bases to trimming and J lost 7 bases; unmatched junction nucleotides: 4. This table comes from immunoSEQ multiplex PCR, and its TCRdb copy is limited to in-frame clones, with some not included. The sample shows about 2.1 million clones, about 93% of them seen only once. This record comes from a study of shared clonotypes between healthy human individuals.

This clonotype originated in a man aged 18 to 35 in good health. Some clones in this sample may be carry-over from other donors' samples. Sequencing input: naive CD8+ T cells from PBMCs. V usage is TRBV28 and J usage is TRBJ2-2, with 8 bases aligning to TRBD1. CDR3 amino acids: CASSLDRVIGELFF. The CDR3 DNA reads as TGTGCCAGCAGTTTGGACAGGGTGATCGGGGAGCTGTTTTTT.